Below, 3 T cell receptor beta chains from the same sample are listed, as sequenced in a study of a mutant IDH1 vaccine in newly diagnosed glioma. These TCRs' antigens remain unknown. The repertoire was sequenced with immunoSEQ multiplex PCR; TCRdb's copy has only in-frame clones and lacks some. The sample holds some 60,000 clones, over 70% seen once. The time point is: week 23, last vaccination. Every vaccine dose comprised 300 ug of mutant IDH1 20-mer peptide plus topical imiquimod. Sequenced material: PBMCs, taken from a glioma patient whose treatment included an IDH1 peptide vaccine. The source is a man between 40 and 49 years old with glioma.

V is TRBV19 and J is TRBJ2-3; the D is unclear. Germline V CDR1 and CDR2: LNHDA, SQIVND (reference sequence). V lost 3 bases and J 4 bases, leaving 11 bases between the germline ends. CDR3 length equals 14 residues. The CDR3 bases are TGTGCCAGTAGTATTTTAGTAACTCCAGATACGCAGTATTTT. Protein product: CASSILVTPDTQYF.

The chain joins TRBV6-5 to TRBJ1-3, with D maybe TRBD1 (5 bases). The CDR3 runs 16 residues. Trimming shortened V by 0 bases and J by 0 bases, and 9 bases separated the two germline ends. Per germline, CDR1 MNHEY and CDR2 SVGAGI. The CDR3 spells CASSYSDTYSGNTIYF. As DNA, the CDR3 is TGTGCCAGCAGTTACTCGGACACCTACTCTGGAAACACCATATATTTT.

The chain is built from TRBV10-3 and TRBJ2-7, with 7 bases identical to TRBD1. After removal of 3 bases from V and 1 base from J, the junction contained 3 bases not matched to a gene. The CDR3 consists of 14 residues. Germline V gene lookup returns CDR1 ENHRY and CDR2 SYGVKD. CDR3 bases: TGTGCCATCAGTGATCAGGGGGTGTCCTACGAGCAGTACTTC. It specifies CAISDQGVSYEQYF.